This passage covers 30 T cell receptor beta chains from one sample sequenced in a study of T cell repertoires in cytomegalovirus infection. A single record per CDR3 protein comes from TCRdb applying MiXCR to the reads. This table holds around 770,000 distinct CDR3 sequences, roughly 29% found once. No antigen is known for these receptors. The specimen comprised cultured CD8+ T cells from PBMCs, sampled from culture after CMV antigen stimulation. Receptor source: a human donor in good health (CMV status not recorded). Some clones in this sample may be carry-over from other donors' samples.

The chain joins TRBV27 to TRBJ1-3, with D unclear. Looked up from germline, CDR1 is MNHEY and CDR2 is SMNVEV (reference sequence). The CDR3 runs to 12 residues. With 5 bases removed from V and 4 bases from J, the gap between germline ends came to 6 bases. Written as DNA, the CDR3 is TGTGCCAGCAGTGGAGCCGGAAACACCATATATTTT. Its translation: CASSGAGNTIYF.

The table lists this clonotype with a few counts. The chain carries TRBV4-3 and TRBJ1-1; weak D call: TRBD1 (5 bases). V lost 4 bases to trimming and J lost 1 base, with 13 bases between them. The CDR3 has 15 amino acids. The germline gives CDR1 LGHNA, CDR2 YSLEER. Here the CDR3 DNA reads TGCGCCAGCAGCCCGGGCCGGACATCGAACACTGAAGCTTTCTTT. Residues: CASSPGRTSNTEAFF.

Remarks on this clonotype: The junction shows a germline mismatch at one end, possibly a read error. The V gene is TRBV14, the J gene TRBJ2-1; D gene ambiguous. The CDR3 totals 16 residues. Germline V CDR1 and CDR2: SGHDN, FVKESK. CDR3 sequence (DNA): TGTGCCAGCAGGCAAGTAAGGAGACCCCCCTACAATGAGCAGTTCTTC. It translates to CASRQVRRPPYNEQFF.

The chain couples TRBV28 to TRBJ1-6; D remains ambiguous. Germline V gives CDR1 MDHEN, CDR2 SYDVKM. This CDR3 is 12 amino acids long. V shed 4 bases and J shed 10 bases, with 8 bases lying between them. CDR3 in DNA: TGTGCCAGCAGTTACCACGGGTCACCCCTCCACTTT. It codes for CASSYHGSPLHF. Together with reference TRBV28 and TRBJ1-6, the CDR3 gives the full variable domain: DVKVTQSSRYLVKRTGEKVFLECVQDMDHENMFWYRQDPGLGLRLIYFSYDVKMKEKGDIPEGYSVSREKKERFSLILESASTNQTSMYLCASSYHGSPLHFGNGTRLTVT.

V usage is TRBV7-9 and J usage is TRBJ2-3; D may correspond to TRBD1 or TRBD2 (5 bases each). V lost 1 base and J lost 2, with 19 bases in between. This CDR3 is 18 amino acids long. Germline V gene lookup returns CDR1 SEHNR and CDR2 FQNEAQ (reference sequence). This chain's CDR3 is CASSLGGDRSLDTDTQYF. The CDR3 coding sequence is TGTGCCAGCAGCTTAGGGGGAGACAGATCTCTAGACACAGATACGCAGTATTTT. Full variable domain (outside the CDR3, taken from reference TRBV7-9 and TRBJ2-3): DTGVSQNPRHKITKRGQNVTFRCDPISEHNRLYWYRQTLGQGPEFLTYFQNEAQLEKSRLLSDRFSAERPKGSFSTLEIQRTEQGDSAMYLCASSLGGDRSLDTDTQYFGPGTRLTVL.

This clonotype was detected a few times. CDR3 residues: CASSFTAGLSGYTF. The CDR3 DNA follows: TGTGCCAGCAGTTTTACTGCAGGGCTTAGTGGCTACACCTTC. This chain links TRBV27 with TRBJ1-2; a possible D gene is TRBD1 (5 bases). V was shortened by 3 bases and J by 7 bases, with 15 bases between the two germline ends. The CDR3 length is 14 residues. CDR1 and CDR2 from the germline V gene are MNHEY and SMNVEV (reference sequence).

Only a few counts were recorded for this clonotype. This chain uses TRBV7-9 with TRBJ2-3; D ambiguous. V lost 3 bases and J 1 base, leaving 14 bases between the germline ends. The germline V gene has CDR1 SEHNR and CDR2 FQNEAQ (reference sequence). The CDR3 sequence is 16 residues long. Here the CDR3 DNA reads TGTGCCAGCAGCTTCCCCTTTTTATCAGGCACAGATACGCAGTATTTT. Its protein product is CASSFPFLSGTDTQYF. Full variable domain (outside the CDR3, taken from reference TRBV7-9 and TRBJ2-3): DTGVSQNPRHKITKRGQNVTFRCDPISEHNRLYWYRQTLGQGPEFLTYFQNEAQLEKSRLLSDRFSAERPKGSFSTLEIQRTEQGDSAMYLCASSFPFLSGTDTQYFGPGTRLTVL.

The sample holds a few counts of this clonotype. The rearrangement uses TRBV7-8 and TRBJ1-5, with no clear D. Trimming shortened V by 0 bases and J by 0 bases, and 12 bases separated the two germline ends. CDR1 and CDR2 from the germline V gene are SGHVS and FQNEAQ. The CDR3 is made up of 17 amino acids. CDR3 residues: CASSLAGQDYSNQPQHF. In DNA form, the CDR3 reads TGTGCCAGCAGCTTAGCTGGGCAGGATTATAGCAATCAGCCCCAGCATTTT.

A few counts support this clonotype. The chain employs TRBV7-6 and TRBJ2-3; no firm D call. V dropped 1 base and J dropped 2 bases, with 19 bases sitting between them. The CDR3 extends over 18 amino acids. The germline V gene has CDR1 SGHVS and CDR2 FNYEAQ. CDR3 nucleotides: TGTGCCAGCAGCTTAGGAGGAAGGATGTGGACGAACACAGATACGCAGTATTTT. Translated, it gives CASSLGGRMWTNTDTQYF.

This clonotype came up a few times. This chain connects TRBV4-3 to TRBJ1-1; TRBD1 matches at 8 bases. J gave up 3 bases and V 3 bases, and 9 bases lay outside the gene matches. Germline CDR1 and CDR2: LGHNA and YSLEER. CDR3 length: 16 residues. In nucleotides, the CDR3 is TGCGCCAGCAGCCAGGGTTCCAGGGGGCGGGACACTGAAGCTTTCTTT. Translated: CASSQGSRGRDTEAFF.

The sample holds many counts of this clonotype. The chain joins TRBV27 to TRBJ1-5, with D hard to call. Germline values: CDR1 MNHEY, CDR2 SMNVEV (reference sequence). Trimming removed 3 bases from V and 3 bases from J, with 3 bases in between. CDR3 length equals 12 residues. The DNA of the CDR3 is TGTGCCAGCAGTTTCCTCAATCAGCCCCAGCATTTT. This codes for CASSFLNQPQHF.

To note about this clonotype: This could be a read error, since a much larger clone is one nucleotide away. This chain links TRBV12-3 or TRBV12-4 with TRBJ2-2; no clear D. V lost 5 bases and J lost 7, with 14 bases in between. The CDR3 length is 14 residues. The CDR3 is CASSQWAVNGELFF. As DNA, the CDR3 is TGTGCCAGCAGTCAGTGGGCGGTTAACGGGGAGCTGTTTTTT.

This clonotype has only a few counts. The J gene is TRBJ2-3, the V gene TRBV29-1; 12 bases align to TRBD1. V was clipped by 6 bases and J by 5 bases; unmatched bases: 9. From germline, CDR1 is SQVTM and CDR2 ANQGSEA. The CDR3 length is 15 residues. The CDR3 sequence: CSVLGTGGILDTQYF. In DNA, the CDR3 is TGCAGCGTCTTGGGGACAGGGGGCATTTTAGATACGCAGTATTTT.

The chain carries TRBV5-6 and TRBJ1-5, with unresolved D. V lost 2 bases and J lost 6, with 21 bases in between. This CDR3 has 17 residues. Germline V gene sequence: CDR1 SGHDT, CDR2 YYEEEE. CDR3 loop: CASSFQGYFTLGQPQHF. In DNA, the CDR3 is TGTGCCAGCAGCTTCCAAGGCTATTTTACATTGGGTCAGCCCCAGCATTTT.

This clonotype turned up a few times. J is TRBJ2-5 and V is TRBV9, with D perhaps given as TRBD1 or TRBD2 (7 bases each). Germline V gives CDR1 SGDLS, CDR2 YYNGEE. Trimming removed 4 bases from V and 5 bases from J, with 21 bases in between. The CDR3 extends over 16 amino acids. The CDR3 loop is CASSTRTGGRGETQYF. The CDR3 DNA sequence: TGTGCCAGCAGCACGAGGACAGGTGGGAGGGGGGAGACCCAGTACTTC. The variable domain in full, completed from reference TRBV9 and TRBJ2-5, reads DSGVTQTPKHLITATGQRVTLRCSPRSGDLSVYWYQQSLDQGLQFLIQYYNGEERAKGNILERFSAQQFPDLHSELNLSSLELGDSALYFCASSTRTGGRGETQYFGPGTRLLVL.

At least ten counts were recorded for this clonotype. V and J are TRBV7-2 and TRBJ2-7, with 8 positions matching TRBD2. With V trimmed by 1 base and J by 5 bases, 10 bases remained unmatched. The CDR3 contains 16 residues. The germline V gene encodes CDR1 SGHTA and CDR2 FQGNSA. The CDR3 loop reads CASSLGVHGGAHEQYF. The CDR3 nucleotides read TGTGCCAGCAGCTTAGGGGTGCACGGGGGGGCTCACGAGCAGTACTTC.

This clonotype was picked up a small number of times. This sequence joins TRBV12-5 and TRBJ1-5, with D possibly being TRBD1 (5 bases). The ends were cut back, 5 bases at V and 0 bases at J, with 17 bases in the middle. This CDR3 spans 17 amino acids. Germline V gene lookup returns CDR1 LGHNT and CDR2 FRNRAP. The CDR3: CASGGQGAPDSNQPQHF. The CDR3 DNA sequence: TGTGCTAGTGGTGGTCAGGGTGCGCCCGATAGCAATCAGCCCCAGCATTTT.

This chain connects TRBV7-8 to TRBJ2-2; no reliable D call. From germline, CDR1 is SGHVS and CDR2 FQNEAQ. V lost 7 bases and J 7 bases, leaving 13 bases between the germline ends. The length of the CDR3 is 13 residues. The CDR3 is CASIPALFGELFF. The CDR3 DNA follows: TGTGCCAGCATCCCTGCCTTGTTCGGGGAGCTGTTTTTT.

The chain employs TRBV19 and TRBJ2-3; the D gene is possibly TRBD2 (6 bases). The V and J ends lost 4 bases and 2 bases respectively, with 13 bases between them. Germline CDR1 and CDR2: LNHDA and SQIVND (reference sequence). The CDR3 contains 15 residues. DNA of the CDR3: TGTGCCAGTAGTACGTTAGCGGAATCCACAGATACGCAGTATTTT. Translating gives CASSTLAESTDTQYF.

The chain recombines TRBV6-2 or TRBV6-3 with TRBJ2-5; TRBD2 aligns across 8 bases. Losses at the gene ends were 2 bases for V and 4 bases for J; bases not matched to a gene: 9. The germline V gene encodes CDR1 MNHEY and CDR2 SVGEGT. The CDR3 consists of 16 residues. The CDR3 DNA reads as TGTGCCAGCAGTTACGAGCGAGCGGGGGCCTCAGAGACCCAGTACTTC. Amino acids: CASSYERAGASETQYF.

This clonotype was recorded a few times. The CDR3 reads CASSQEGQLSSYNEQFF. The CDR3 DNA is TGCGCCAGCAGCCAAGAAGGACAGTTGAGCTCCTACAATGAGCAGTTCTTC. The chain links TRBV4-1 to TRBJ2-1; D is possibly TRBD1 (6 bases). The V end was cut by 0 bases, the J end by 0 bases, with 12 bases between. CDR3 length: 17 residues. Per germline, CDR1 MGHRA and CDR2 YSYEKL.

This chain links TRBV6-5 with TRBJ2-5, with 12 bases identical to TRBD2. V shed 6 bases, J shed 3 bases, and the junction held 17 bases outside the gene matches. Germline V gene lookup returns CDR1 MNHEY and CDR2 SVGAGI. The CDR3 extends over 19 amino acids. The CDR3 sequence: CASSSISYETSGSKETQYF. The DNA for the CDR3 is TGTGCCAGCAGCTCCATCTCATATGAGACTAGCGGGAGTAAAGAGACCCAGTACTTC.

The rearrangement joins TRBV6-8 to TRBJ2-7; D may be TRBD2 (5 bases). V lost 4 bases and J 2 bases, leaving 18 bases between the germline ends. The CDR3 extends over 16 amino acids. Germline CDR1 MNHGY, CDR2 SAAAGT. CDR3 sequence (DNA): TGTGCCAGCAGTTCGGGGTGGGCCGAAAGGGCCTACGAGCAGTACTTC. This gives the protein CASSSGWAERAYEQYF.

This clonotype was seen at least ten times. The chain is built from TRBV7-6 and TRBJ1-3; 8 bases map to TRBD1. Germline V gives CDR1 SGHVS, CDR2 FNYEAQ. The CDR3 covers 18 residues. The V gene end was trimmed by 4 bases and the J gene end by 0 bases; junction bases not matched to a gene: 11. The CDR3 DNA sequence: TGTGCCAGCAGCTCACCGGGCCCCAGGGGGCCCTCTGGAAACACCATATATTTT. Its protein product is CASSSPGPRGPSGNTIYF.

This chain links TRBV12-3 or TRBV12-4 with TRBJ1-1; D gene uncertain. CDR3 length equals 13 residues. V gave up 4 bases and J gave up 0 bases, with 6 bases separating them. CDR3 nucleotides: TGTGCCAGCAGTTCACAGATGAACACTGAAGCTTTCTTT. This translates into CASSSQMNTEAFF.

The DNA for the CDR3 is TGTGCCAGCAGTTACGACCAGCGTAATCAGCCCCAGCATTTT. Amino acid sequence: CASSYDQRNQPQHF. The rearrangement uses TRBV6-5 and TRBJ1-5; D gene uncertain. Trimming took off 2 bases at V and 4 bases at J, with 9 bases between the two ends. Germline V lookup: CDR1 MNHEY, CDR2 SVGAGI. CDR3 length equals 14 residues.

This chain links TRBV27 with TRBJ1-6; 8 nucleotides align to TRBD1. After removal of 6 bases from V and 2 bases from J, the junction contained 0 bases not matched to a gene. Germline V gene data show CDR1 as MNHEY and CDR2 as SMNVEV (reference sequence). The CDR3 has 14 residues. The DNA of the CDR3 is TGTGCCAGCAGCAGGGGGCCCTATAATTCACCCCTCCACTTT. This sequence encodes CASSRGPYNSPLHF.

V gene TRBV10-3 combines with J gene TRBJ2-1; 9 bases match TRBD1. CDR1 is ENHRY and CDR2 is SYGVKD in the germline V gene. V trimming: 4 bases; J trimming: 1 base; junction bases outside the gene matches: 8. This CDR3 is built from 17 residues. CDR3 amino acids: CAISVGTGILSYNEQFF. The CDR3 DNA sequence: TGTGCCATCAGTGTAGGGACAGGGATTCTTTCCTACAATGAGCAGTTCTTC.

The chain is built from TRBV5-6 and TRBJ2-2; D is unclear. V gave up 0 bases and J gave up 9 bases, with 6 bases separating them. The CDR3 runs to 12 residues. The germline CDR1 and CDR2 sequences are SGHDT and YYEEEE. CDR3 protein: CASSLDPRELFF. The DNA for the CDR3 is TGTGCCAGCAGCTTGGATCCAAGGGAGCTGTTTTTT. The full variable domain, in which reference TRBV5-6 and TRBJ2-2 provide the parts outside the CDR3, is DAGVTQSPTHLIKTRGQQVTLRCSPKSGHDTVSWYQQALGQGPQFIFQYYEEEERQRGNFPDRFSGHQFPNYSSELNVNALLLGDSALYLCASSLDPRELFFGEGSRLTVL.

CDR3 bases: TGTGCCAGCAGTTTAGCAGACAGTGCCTATGGCTACACCTTC. Translating it yields CASSLADSAYGYTF. V gene TRBV28 combines with J gene TRBJ1-2; a weak D match, TRBD1 (5 bases). CDR1 and CDR2 from the germline V gene are MDHEN and SYDVKM. V dropped 2 bases and J dropped 4 bases, with 11 bases sitting between them. The CDR3 covers 14 residues.